The sequence of this T cell receptor beta chain was determined in a study of blood T cell repertoires in COVID-19. The ends were cut back, 1 base at V and 6 bases at J, with 21 bases in the middle. Per germline, CDR1 LNHDA and CDR2 SQIVND (reference sequence). There are 18 residues in the CDR3. Authors' methods: Reference gene primer amplification yielded estimated nucleated cell counts. TCRdb keeps only in-frame clones here, not all; method: immunoSEQ multiplex PCR. That table is the source of V, J and clone size, and D and trimming were worked out from the DNA. The profile covers about 82,000 clones, with under 90% appearing a single time and around 12% taken by the ten largest. A single count supports this clone.

The receptor's source is a middle-aged woman with active or convalescent COVID-19. J is TRBJ2-2 and V is TRBV19; tentatively, D is TRBD2 (8 bases). The specimen was peripheral blood. Here the CDR3 reads CASSIATGGGQQAGELFF. The CDR3 DNA reads as TGTGCCAGTAGTATAGCCACCGGGGGGGGACAGCAAGCCGGGGAGCTGTTTTTT.